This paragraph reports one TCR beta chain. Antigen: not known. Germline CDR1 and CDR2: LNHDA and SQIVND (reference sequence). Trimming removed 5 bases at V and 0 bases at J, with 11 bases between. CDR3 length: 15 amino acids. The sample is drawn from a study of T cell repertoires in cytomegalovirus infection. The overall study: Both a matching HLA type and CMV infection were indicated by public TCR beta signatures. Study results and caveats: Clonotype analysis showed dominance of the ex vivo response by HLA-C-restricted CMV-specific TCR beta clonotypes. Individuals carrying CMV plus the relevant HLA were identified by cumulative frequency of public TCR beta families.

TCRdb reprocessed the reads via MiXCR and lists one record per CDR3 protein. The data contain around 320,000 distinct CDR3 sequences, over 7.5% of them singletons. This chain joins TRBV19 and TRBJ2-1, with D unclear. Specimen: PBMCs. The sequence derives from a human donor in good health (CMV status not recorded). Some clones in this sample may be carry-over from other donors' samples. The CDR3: CASSGKWSSYNEQFF. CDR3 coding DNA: TGTGCCAGTAGTGGGAAGTGGAGCTCCTACAATGAGCAGTTCTTC. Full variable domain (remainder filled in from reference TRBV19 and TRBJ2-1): DGGITQSPKYLFRKEGQNVTLSCEQNLNHDAMYWYRQDPGQGLRLIYYSQIVNDFQKGDIAEGYSVSREKKESFPLTVTSAQKNPTAFYLCASSGKWSSYNEQFFGPGTRLTVL.